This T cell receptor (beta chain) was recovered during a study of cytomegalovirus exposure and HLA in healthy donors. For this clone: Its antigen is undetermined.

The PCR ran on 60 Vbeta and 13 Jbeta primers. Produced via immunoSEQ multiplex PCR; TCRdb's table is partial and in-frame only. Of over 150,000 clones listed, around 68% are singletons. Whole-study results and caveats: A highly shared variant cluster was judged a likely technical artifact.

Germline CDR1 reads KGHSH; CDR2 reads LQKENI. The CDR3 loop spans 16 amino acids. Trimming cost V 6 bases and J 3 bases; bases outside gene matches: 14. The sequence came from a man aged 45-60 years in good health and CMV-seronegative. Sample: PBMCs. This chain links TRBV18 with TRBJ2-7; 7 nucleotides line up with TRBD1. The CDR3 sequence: CASSQRTGTAGYEQYF. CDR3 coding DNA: TGTGCCAGCTCTCAACGGACCGGGACAGCTGGCTACGAGCAGTACTTC.